This T cell receptor beta chain derives from a study of identical twins. TCRdb reprocessed the 5' RACE reads with MiXCR, giving one entry per CDR3 protein. Of about 500,000 distinct CDR3 sequences listed, 13% to 15% are singletons. Findings and caveats of the study: Twin pairs had excess sharing that was weaker in beta out-of-frame sequences.

This clonotype occurred many times. What it recognizes is unknown. CDR1 SEHNR and CDR2 FQNEAQ come from the germline V gene (reference sequence). The CDR3 consists of 15 residues. V dropped 2 bases and J dropped 1; count of bases not matched to a gene: 3. In addition, the sample was reused for a study of yellow fever vaccine responses in identical twins.

J is TRBJ2-5 and V is TRBV7-9, with TRBD2 identical over 8 bases. This receptor was obtained from a woman aged 18-29 years in good health. The sequenced material came from CD4+ T cells sorted from blood. CDR3 region: CASSLFLAGQETQYF. In DNA, the CDR3 is TGTGCCAGCAGCTTATTCCTAGCGGGCCAAGAGACCCAGTACTTC.